These T cell receptor beta chains were read from a single sample in a study of cytomegalovirus exposure and HLA in healthy donors. Here immunoSEQ multiplex PCR was the method, and the copy in TCRdb shows in-frame clones only, minus some. Counted here are 100,000 to 150,000 clones, approximately 64% occurring once; the ten biggest clones make up about 2.6%. The material sequenced was PBMCs. These receptors all stem from a woman aged 40 to 50 in good health and CMV-seronegative. CDR3s include the opening cysteine and the closing phenylalanine or tryptophan. Each record gives: V gene, J gene, clone size, D gene, CDR3 protein, CDR3 DNA. A D gene is named only where the DNA matches it firmly. Clone size is not always given. Where it is, it says once, few, many or a class for expanded clones.

TRBV27	TRBJ2-3	NA	TRBD2	CASRLGLAGGLSTDTQYF	TGTGCCAGCAGACTTGGACTAGCGGGGGGGCTGAGCACAGATACGCAGTATTTT
TRBV2	TRBJ2-1	NA	TRBD2	CASSGGGSGGTNEQFF	TGTGCCAGCAGTGGAGGTGGTAGCGGGGGAACCAATGAGCAGTTCTTC
TRBV19	TRBJ1-6	NA	NA	CASSISRDNSPLHF	TGTGCCAGTAGTATATCCAGGGATAATTCACCCCTCCACTTT
TRBV2	TRBJ1-6	few	TRBD1	CAILGQGLYNSPLHF	TGTGCCATTTTGGGACAGGGGCTCTATAATTCACCCCTCCACTTT
TRBV9	TRBJ2-5	once	NA	CASSARGYQETQYF	TGTGCCAGCAGCGCCCGGGGGTACCAAGAGACCCAGTACTTC
TRBV13	TRBJ1-1	NA	NA	CASSLEGWGAEAFF	TGTGCCAGCAGCTTGGAAGGGTGGGGCGCTGAAGCTTTCTTT
TRBV5-1	TRBJ1-2	NA	NA	CASSPAGANYGYTF	TGCGCCAGTAGTCCGGCAGGCGCTAACTATGGCTACACCTTC
TRBV10-1	TRBJ2-3	NA	TRBD2	CASTGGFTDTQYF	TGCGCCAGCACGGGGGGGTTCACAGATACGCAGTATTTT
TRBV28	TRBJ1-5	NA	NA	CASSWGGAGNQPQHF	TGTGCCAGCAGCTGGGGGGGAGCGGGCAATCAGCCCCAGCATTTT
TRBV27	TRBJ2-1	NA	NA	CASGARVYNEQFF	TGTGCCAGCGGGGCACGAGTTTACAATGAGCAGTTCTTC
TRBV7-3	TRBJ2-3	NA	TRBD2	CASSLLGTRTDTQYF	TGTGCCAGCAGCTTACTGGGGACTAGAACAGATACGCAGTATTTT
TRBV5-1	TRBJ2-3	NA	TRBD2	CASSSLGGGATDTQYF	TGCGCCAGCAGCTCCCTGGGCGGGGGGGCTACAGATACGCAGTATTTT
TRBV7-9	TRBJ2-1	NA	NA	CASSSPEQWGGPDEQFF	TGTGCCAGCAGCTCCCCCGAACAGTGGGGGGGCCCGGATGAGCAGTTCTTC
TRBV7-2	TRBJ1-5	NA	NA	CASSLAGRGFSNQPQHF	TGTGCCAGCAGCTTAGCCGGGAGGGGTTTTAGCAATCAGCCCCAGCATTTT
TRBV30	TRBJ1-2	few	TRBD1	CAFPGQGGGYTF	TGTGCCTTTCCGGGACAGGGTGGAGGCTACACCTTC
TRBV7-2	TRBJ2-7	few	NA	CASSSRGGRIYEQYF	TGTGCCAGCAGCTCAAGGGGGGGACGGATCTACGAGCAGTACTTC
TRBV27	TRBJ2-3	NA	TRBD2	CASSFLAASTDTQYF	TGTGCCAGCAGTTTCCTAGCGGCTAGCACAGATACGCAGTATTTT
TRBV12-5	TRBJ1-1	NA	NA	CASGTDGVQEAFF	TGTGCTAGTGGCACTGACGGGGTGCAGGAAGCTTTCTTT
TRBV5-1	TRBJ2-5	NA	TRBD1	CASSKGQGGETQYF	TGCGCCAGCAGCAAGGGACAGGGTGGCGAGACCCAGTACTTC
TRBV18	TRBJ1-1	few	NA	CASSGLAGSNTEAFF	TGTGCCAGCTCCGGTCTTGCGGGTTCGAACACTGAAGCTTTCTTT
TRBV5-1	TRBJ2-2	once	NA	CASSLRGNANTGELFF	TGCGCCAGCAGCTTGCGGGGGAACGCGAACACCGGGGAGCTGTTTTTT
TRBV2	TRBJ2-7	NA	NA	CASSASRGSYEQYF	TGTGCCAGCAGTGCGTCGAGGGGGTCCTACGAGCAGTACTTC
TRBV19	TRBJ1-4	NA	TRBD1	CASSIVVGQGTEKLFF	TGTGCCAGTAGTATAGTCGTCGGACAGGGAACTGAAAAACTGTTTTTT